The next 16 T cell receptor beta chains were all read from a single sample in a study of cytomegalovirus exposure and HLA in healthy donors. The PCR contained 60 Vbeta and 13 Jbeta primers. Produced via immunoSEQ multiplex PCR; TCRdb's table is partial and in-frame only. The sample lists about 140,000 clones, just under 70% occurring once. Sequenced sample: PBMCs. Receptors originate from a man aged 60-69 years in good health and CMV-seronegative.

In nucleotides, the CDR3 is TGTGCCAGTAACCGCGGGACAGGGACCTACGAGCAGTACTTC. Its protein product is CASNRGTGTYEQYF. The rearrangement links TRBV19 to TRBJ2-7; 9 bases line up with TRBD1. The ends lost 7 bases at V and 2 bases at J; junction bases unmatched: 6. Germline lookup yields CDR1 LNHDA and CDR2 SQIVND (reference sequence). This CDR3 spans 14 amino acids. Filled out from reference TRBV19 and TRBJ2-7, the complete variable domain reads DGGITQSPKYLFRKEGQNVTLSCEQNLNHDAMYWYRQDPGQGLRLIYYSQIVNDFQKGDIAEGYSVSREKKESFPLTVTSAQKNPTAFYLCASNRGTGTYEQYFGPGTRLTVT.

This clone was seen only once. CDR3 sequence (DNA): TGTGCCAGCAGGAAGGGAGGGGTTGAGGATTTCAGCAATCAGCCCCAGCATTTT. Encoded protein: CASRKGGVEDFSNQPQHF. This chain connects TRBV28 to TRBJ1-5; maybe TRBD1 (5 bases). Trimming stripped 6 bases from V and 1 base from J, with 22 bases between. The CDR3 contains 18 residues. The germline gives CDR1 MDHEN, CDR2 SYDVKM.

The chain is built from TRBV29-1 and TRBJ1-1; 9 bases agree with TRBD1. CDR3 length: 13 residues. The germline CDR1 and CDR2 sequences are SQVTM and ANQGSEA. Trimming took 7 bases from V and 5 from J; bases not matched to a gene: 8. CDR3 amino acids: CSGRGQGGTEAFF. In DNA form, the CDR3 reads TGCAGCGGGCGGGGACAGGGAGGTACTGAAGCTTTCTTT.

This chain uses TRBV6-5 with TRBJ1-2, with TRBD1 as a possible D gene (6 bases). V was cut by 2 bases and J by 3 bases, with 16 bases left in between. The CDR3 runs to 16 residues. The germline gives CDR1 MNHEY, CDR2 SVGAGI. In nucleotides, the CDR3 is TGTGCCAGCAGTTACAGAGGGGAGGGGGTGGACTATGGCTACACCTTC. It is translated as CASSYRGEGVDYGYTF.

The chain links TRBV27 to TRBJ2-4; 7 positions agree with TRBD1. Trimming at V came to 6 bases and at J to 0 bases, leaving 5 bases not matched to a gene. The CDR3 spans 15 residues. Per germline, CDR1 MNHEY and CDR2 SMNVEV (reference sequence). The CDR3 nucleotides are TGTGCCAGCAGGGCGACAGGGTTAGCCAAAAACATTCAGTACTTC. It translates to CASRATGLAKNIQYF.

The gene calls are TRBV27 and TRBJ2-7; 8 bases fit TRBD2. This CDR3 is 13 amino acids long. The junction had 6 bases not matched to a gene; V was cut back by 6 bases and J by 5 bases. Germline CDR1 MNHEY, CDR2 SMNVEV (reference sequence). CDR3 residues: CASRAAGVDEQYF. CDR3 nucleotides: TGTGCCAGCAGAGCAGCGGGAGTTGACGAGCAGTACTTC.

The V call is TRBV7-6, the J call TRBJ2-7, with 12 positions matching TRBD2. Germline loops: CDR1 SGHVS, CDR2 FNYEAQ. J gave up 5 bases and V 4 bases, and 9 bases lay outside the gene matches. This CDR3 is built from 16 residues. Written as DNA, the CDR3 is TGTGCCAGCAGCTCCCTCCGGACTAGCGGGAACCACGAGCAGTACTTC. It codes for CASSSLRTSGNHEQYF.

The CDR3 spells CASRAGVSNQPQHF. CDR3 nucleotide sequence: TGTGCCAGCAGGGCAGGGGTAAGCAATCAGCCCCAGCATTTT. This chain joins TRBV6-5 and TRBJ1-5; D perhaps matches TRBD1 (6 bases). CDR1 MNHEY and CDR2 SVGAGI come from the germline V gene. V lost 6 bases, J lost 1 base, and 10 bases lay in between. The CDR3 extends over 14 amino acids.

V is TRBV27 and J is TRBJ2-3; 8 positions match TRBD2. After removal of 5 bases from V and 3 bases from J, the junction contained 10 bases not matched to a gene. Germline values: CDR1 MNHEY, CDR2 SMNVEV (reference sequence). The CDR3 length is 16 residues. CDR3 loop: CASSREGGGWTDTQYF. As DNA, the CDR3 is TGTGCCAGCAGTCGGGAGGGGGGAGGATGGACAGATACGCAGTATTTT.

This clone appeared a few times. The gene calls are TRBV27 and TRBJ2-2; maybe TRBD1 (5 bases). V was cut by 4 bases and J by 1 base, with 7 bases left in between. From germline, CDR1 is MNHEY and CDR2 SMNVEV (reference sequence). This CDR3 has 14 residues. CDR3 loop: CASSSGQNTGELFF. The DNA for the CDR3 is TGTGCCAGCAGTTCCGGACAGAACACCGGGGAGCTGTTTTTT.

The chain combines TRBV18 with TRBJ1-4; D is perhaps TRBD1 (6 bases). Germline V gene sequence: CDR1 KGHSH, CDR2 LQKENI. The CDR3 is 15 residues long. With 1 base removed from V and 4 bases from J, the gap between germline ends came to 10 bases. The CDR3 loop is CASSPQGVYNEKLFF. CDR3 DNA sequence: TGTGCCAGCTCACCACAGGGGGTGTATAATGAAAAACTGTTTTTT.

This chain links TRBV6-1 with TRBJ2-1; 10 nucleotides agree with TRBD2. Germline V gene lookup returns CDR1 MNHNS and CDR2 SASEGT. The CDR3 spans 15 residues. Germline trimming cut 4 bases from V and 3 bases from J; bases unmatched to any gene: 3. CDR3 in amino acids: CASSGSSGGYNEQFF. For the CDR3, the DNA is TGTGCCAGCAGTGGCTCTAGCGGGGGCTACAATGAGCAGTTCTTC.

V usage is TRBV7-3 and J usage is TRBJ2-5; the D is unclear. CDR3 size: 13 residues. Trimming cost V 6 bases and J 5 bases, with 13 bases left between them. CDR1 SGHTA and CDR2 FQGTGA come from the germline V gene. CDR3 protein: CASSPSRAETQYF. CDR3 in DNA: TGTGCCAGCAGTCCTTCTAGAGCCGAGACCCAGTACTTC.

This CDR3 is CASSYDQGDEQYF. The CDR3 coding sequence is TGTGCCAGCAGCTATGATCAGGGGGATGAGCAGTACTTC. The J gene is TRBJ2-7, the V gene TRBV9, with 7 nucleotides matching TRBD1. Trimming took 4 bases from V and 7 from J; bases not matched to a gene: 8. Germline V gene lookup returns CDR1 SGDLS and CDR2 YYNGEE. CDR3 length equals 13 residues. The full variable domain, its missing parts supplied by reference TRBV9 and TRBJ2-7, is DSGVTQTPKHLITATGQRVTLRCSPRSGDLSVYWYQQSLDQGLQFLIQYYNGEERAKGNILERFSAQQFPDLHSELNLSSLELGDSALYFCASSYDQGDEQYFGPGTRLTVT.

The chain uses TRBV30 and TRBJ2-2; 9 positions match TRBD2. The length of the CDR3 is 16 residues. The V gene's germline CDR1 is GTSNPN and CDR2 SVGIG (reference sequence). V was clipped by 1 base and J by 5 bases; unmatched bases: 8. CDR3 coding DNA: TGTGCCTGGAGTGGGGGAAGCGGGAGGAATACCGGGGAGCTGTTTTTT. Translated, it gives CAWSGGSGRNTGELFF.

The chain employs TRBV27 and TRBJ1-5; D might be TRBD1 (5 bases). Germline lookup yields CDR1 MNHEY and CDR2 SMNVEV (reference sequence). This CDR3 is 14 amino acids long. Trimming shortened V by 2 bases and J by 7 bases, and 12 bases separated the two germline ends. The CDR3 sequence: CASSLDSFGQPQHF. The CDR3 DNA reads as TGTGCCAGCAGTTTAGACAGCTTCGGACAGCCCCAGCATTTT.